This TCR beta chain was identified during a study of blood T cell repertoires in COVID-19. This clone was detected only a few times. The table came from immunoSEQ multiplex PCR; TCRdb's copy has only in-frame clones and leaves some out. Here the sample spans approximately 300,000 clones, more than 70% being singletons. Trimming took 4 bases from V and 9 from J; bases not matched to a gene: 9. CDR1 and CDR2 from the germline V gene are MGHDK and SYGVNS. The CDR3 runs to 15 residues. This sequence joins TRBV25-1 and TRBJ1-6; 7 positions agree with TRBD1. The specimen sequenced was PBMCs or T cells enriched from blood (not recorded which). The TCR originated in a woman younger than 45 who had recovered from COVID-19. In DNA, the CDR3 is TGTGCCAGCAGTGCACAGGGGAAGGATAGTTCACCCCTCCACTTT. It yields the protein CASSAQGKDSSPLHF.